This TCR beta chain is drawn from a study of blood T cell repertoires in COVID-19. Study in general: From the United States, Italy and Spain came samples of acute and convalescent COVID-19. From T cells, B-cell-depleted T cells, or PBMCs came the material, which was cDNA or gDNA.

This table comes from immunoSEQ multiplex PCR, and its TCRdb copy is limited to in-frame clones, with some not included. Of 180,000 or so clones in the sample, 76% are singletons; the top ten hold roughly 7.8%. This TCR was recovered from a woman between 45 and 65 years old with active or convalescent COVID-19. The sequenced sample consisted of peripheral blood.

CDR3 protein: CASSLGQGGNTEAFF. The CDR3 coding sequence is TGTGCCAGCTCCCTTGGACAGGGCGGGAACACTGAAGCTTTCTTT. The chain carries TRBV18 and TRBJ1-1; 8 nucleotides match TRBD1. V lost 6 bases, J lost 1 base, and 7 bases stayed unmatched. Germline V gene sequence: CDR1 KGHSH, CDR2 LQKENI. This CDR3 has 15 amino acids.